This T cell receptor beta chain came from a study of cytomegalovirus exposure and HLA in healthy donors. Study at large: A subsequent analysis stated that the 100 to 150 validation repertoires were run on the same platform as the 650 to 850 first-cohort repertoires. Study observations and caveats: Most TCR sequences were uncommon, yet certain public TCRs appeared in many donors. The TCR clusters that emerged in the first cohort tended, a later analysis found, to co-occur in the roughly 110 validation repertoires.

The repertoire was sequenced with immunoSEQ multiplex PCR; TCRdb's copy has only in-frame clones and lacks some. Of about 150,000 clones in the sample, 86% are singletons; the top ten hold around 20%. The donors were part of the roughly 110-subject validation cohort, which stood apart from the roughly 700-subject first cohort. V was pared by 5 bases and J by 2 bases, with 8 bases of the junction left unmatched. Germline V gene lookup returns CDR1 SEHNR and CDR2 FQNEAQ (reference sequence). The CDR3 covers 16 residues. A note on this clone: No antigen is known for it.

The sequenced sample consisted of PBMCs. The receptor's source is a man between 18 and 35 years old in good health and CMV-seropositive. The chain uses TRBV7-9 and TRBJ2-3; 9 bases line up with TRBD2. In nucleotides, the CDR3 is TGTGCCAGCAGCCCCGGAGGCGGGAGGGCCACAGATACGCAGTATTTT. Residues: CASSPGGGRATDTQYF.